The entry that follows covers one T cell receptor beta chain sequence. The sample belongs to a study of T cell changes during pregnancy in multiple sclerosis. Only in-frame clones appear in the TCRdb table, and some are missing; sequencing was by immunoSEQ multiplex PCR. Of some 70,000 clones listed, around nine tenths were seen once; the top ten hold approximately 3.4%. The input for sequencing was peripheral blood, taken before pregnancy. The receptor was isolated from a female donor with multiple sclerosis, enrolled in a pregnancy study.

CDR3 region: CASRKRGDYRAGSYEQYF. The CDR3 coding sequence is TGCGCCAGCAGGAAAAGAGGGGACTACCGGGCGGGGTCCTACGAGCAGTACTTC. The chain uses TRBV5-1 and TRBJ2-7; 7 bases align to TRBD2. Germline CDR1 reads SGHRS; CDR2 reads YFSETQ. The CDR3 consists of 18 residues. The ends lost 5 bases at V and 1 base at J; junction bases unmatched: 18.